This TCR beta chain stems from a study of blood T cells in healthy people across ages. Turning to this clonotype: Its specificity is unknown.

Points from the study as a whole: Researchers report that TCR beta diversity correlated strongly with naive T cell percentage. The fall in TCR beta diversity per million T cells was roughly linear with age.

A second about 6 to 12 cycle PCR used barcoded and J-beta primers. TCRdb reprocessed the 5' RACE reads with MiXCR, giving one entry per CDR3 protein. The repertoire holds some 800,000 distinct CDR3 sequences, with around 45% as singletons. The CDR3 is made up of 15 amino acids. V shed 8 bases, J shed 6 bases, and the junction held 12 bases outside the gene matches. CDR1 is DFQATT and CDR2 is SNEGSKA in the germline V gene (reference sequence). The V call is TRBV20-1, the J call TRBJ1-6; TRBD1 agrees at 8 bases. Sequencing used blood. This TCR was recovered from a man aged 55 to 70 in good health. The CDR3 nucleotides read TGCAGTCCCCAACAGGGGGTAGCCCTTAATTCACCCCTCCACTTT. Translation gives CSPQQGVALNSPLHF.